Shown below are 21 T cell receptor beta chains from a single sample sequenced in a study of blood T cells in healthy people across ages (dated by TCRdb to between 2014 and 2017). The library was prepared using 5' RACE. Sequencing instrument: Illumina HiSeq 2500. A second PCR of 7 to 11 cycles was performed with a sample-barcoded 5' primer and a J-beta primer mix. TCRdb redid the processing of the public reads, applying fastp at Q25 and MiXCR, and retained in-frame beta chains. Every entry covers one CDR3 protein and lists the most common genes and DNA from its rows. The sample table contains 1.5 million to 2 million distinct CDR3 sequences; only one count was recorded for approximately 30% of them. The top ten clonotypes cover more than 6% of the sample. The sequenced sample consisted of blood. These TCRs come from a young woman in good health.

The DNA of the CDR3 is TGCAGTGCTCCCGAGACTGCCCTTCTTAACTATGGCTACACCTTC. Translation: CSAPETALLNYGYTF. The chain is built from TRBV20-1 and TRBJ1-2; D is undetermined. The CDR3 is made up of 15 amino acids. Per the germline V gene, CDR1 is DFQATT and CDR2 is SNEGSKA (reference sequence). Trimming pared 5 bases from V and 1 base from J, leaving 17 bases between.

This sequence joins TRBV4-3 and TRBJ2-1, with 10 positions matching TRBD2. V shed 1 base, J shed 9 bases, and the junction held 15 bases outside the gene matches. Germline CDR1 and CDR2: LGHNA and YSLEER. CDR3 length equals 18 residues. The CDR3 DNA is TGCGCCAGCAGCCAAGTTATCGCGCTAGCGGGAGCCCGAAGTGAGCAGTTCTTC. This gives the protein CASSQVIALAGARSEQFF.

This clonotype was found many times. The chain couples TRBV4-1 to TRBJ2-1; no clear D. This CDR3 region has 14 residues. The V end lost 4 bases, the J end lost 3 bases, and 10 bases lay between the germline ends. The germline V gene encodes CDR1 MGHRA and CDR2 YSYEKL. The CDR3 sequence is CASSPSRVYNEQFF. The CDR3 bases are TGCGCCAGCAGCCCAAGCCGGGTCTACAATGAGCAGTTCTTC.

The genes are TRBV18 and TRBJ1-5, with D possibly being TRBD1 (5 bases). The V gene lost 2 bases and the J gene lost 4 bases, with 12 bases spanning the gap. CDR3 size: 15 residues. CDR1 is KGHSH and CDR2 is LQKENI in the germline V gene. DNA of the CDR3: TGTGCCAGCTCACCAAGAGGGGTTAGTAATCAGCCCCAGCATTTT. This codes for CASSPRGVSNQPQHF.

V usage is TRBV5-1 and J usage is TRBJ2-1, with a weak D call TRBD2 (5 bases). V was clipped by 6 bases and J by 6 bases, with 10 bases between them. The CDR3 spans 12 residues. Germline V gene data show CDR1 as SGHRS and CDR2 as YFSETQ. In nucleotides, the CDR3 is TGCGCCAGCAAAGCGGCGATCAATGAGCAGTTCTTC. The encoded protein is CASKAAINEQFF.

As for this clonotype: Just one base apart from a much larger clone, this may be a read error. This CDR3 reads CSAPLRGDPLNERFF. Written as DNA, the CDR3 is TGCAGTGCGCCTTTGAGGGGGGACCCTCTCAATGAGCGGTTCTTC. This chain connects TRBV20-1 to TRBJ2-1; perhaps D is TRBD1 or TRBD2 (6 bases each). CDR3 size: 15 residues. Per the germline V gene, CDR1 is DFQATT and CDR2 is SNEGSKA (reference sequence).

This clonotype came up many times. The gene calls are TRBV29-1 and TRBJ2-3; possible D gene TRBD2, 5 bases. The CDR3 is made up of 12 amino acids. V was pared by 7 bases and J by 6 bases, with 14 bases between. Germline CDR1 reads SQVTM; CDR2 reads ANQGSEA. The CDR3 sequence is CSEGLSPDTQYF. CDR3 bases: TGCAGCGAAGGACTCAGCCCCGATACGCAGTATTTT.

This clonotype appeared a few times. The chain has TRBV20-1 and TRBJ2-3; possible D gene TRBD2, 6 bases. The CDR3 totals 14 residues. The V end lost 5 bases, the J end lost 0 bases, and 12 bases lay between the germline ends. The germline CDR1 and CDR2 sequences are DFQATT and SNEGSKA (reference sequence). CDR3 nucleotides: TGCAGTGCTCGGGAGATTTCTAGCACAGATACGCAGTATTTT. It translates to CSAREISSTDTQYF.

The rearrangement uses TRBV5-1 and TRBJ2-5; 16 bases map to TRBD2. V lost 4 bases to trimming and J lost 0 bases; unmatched junction nucleotides: 6. The CDR3 has 18 residues. Germline V gene sequence: CDR1 SGHRS, CDR2 YFSETQ. CDR3 DNA: TGCGCCAGCAGCGGACGGGGACTAGCGGGGGGGAACCAAGAGACCCAGTACTTC. Its protein is CASSGRGLAGGNQETQYF.

This clonotype was observed a handful of times. The chain recombines TRBV7-2 with TRBJ1-2; D not resolved. V lost 0 bases to trimming and J lost 0 bases, with 11 bases between them. Germline V lookup: CDR1 SGHTA, CDR2 FQGNSA. The CDR3 has 16 residues. This chain's CDR3 is CASSLARGPPNYGYTF. The CDR3, as DNA: TGTGCCAGCAGCTTAGCGCGAGGGCCCCCTAACTATGGCTACACCTTC.

This clonotype was seen more than once but under ten times. The rearrangement joins TRBV4-1 to TRBJ1-4; no definite D call. The CDR3 runs 15 residues. Germline V CDR1 and CDR2: MGHRA, YSYEKL. Trimming removed 2 bases from V and 7 bases from J, with 14 bases in between. The CDR3 DNA follows: TGCGCCAGCAGCCAACTGTCGCCCCTGCCTGAAAAACTGTTTTTT. As protein: CASSQLSPLPEKLFF.

The chain joins TRBV6-6 to TRBJ2-6; D may be TRBD1 (6 bases). CDR3 length: 17 residues. Germline assignment: CDR1 MNHNY and CDR2 SVGAGI (reference sequence). V lost 0 bases to trimming and J lost 2 bases, with 11 bases between them. The CDR3 region has the DNA TGTGCCAGCAGTTACTCTCTGGACAGCCCTGGGGCCAACGTCCTGACTTTC. This sequence encodes CASSYSLDSPGANVLTF.

The sample holds a few counts of this clonotype. The chain uses TRBV5-1 and TRBJ2-7, with 10 bases fitting TRBD2. Germline values: CDR1 SGHRS, CDR2 YFSETQ. The CDR3 sequence is 14 residues long. Trimming at V came to 5 bases and at J to 0 bases, leaving 2 bases not matched to a gene. The CDR3 nucleotides are TGCGCCAGCAGAGGACTAGCGGACTCCTACGAGCAGTACTTC. Translated: CASRGLADSYEQYF.

The CDR3 here is CASSEALGGRLCEQYF. DNA for the CDR3: TGTGCCAGCAGTGAAGCGCTTGGCGGGCGCCTCTGCGAGCAGTACTTC. V gene TRBV2 combines with J gene TRBJ2-7; possibly TRBD2 for D (5 bases). The CDR3 sequence is 16 residues long. CDR1 and CDR2 from the germline V gene are SNHLY and FYNNEI. V was clipped by 0 bases and J by 6 bases, with 18 bases between them.

This clonotype was counted between two and nine times. The chain employs TRBV28 and TRBJ2-7; perhaps TRBD2 as D (5 bases). CDR3 length: 12 amino acids. V lost 8 bases to trimming and J lost 7 bases, with 15 bases between them. Germline V gene data show CDR1 as MDHEN and CDR2 as SYDVKM. CDR3 amino acids: CASRTGMGEQYF. CDR3 in DNA: TGTGCCAGCCGAACGGGGATGGGTGAGCAGTACTTC. The entire variable domain, with the rest obtained from reference TRBV28 and TRBJ2-7, is as follows: DVKVTQSSRYLVKRTGEKVFLECVQDMDHENMFWYRQDPGLGLRLIYFSYDVKMKEKGDIPEGYSVSREKKERFSLILESASTNQTSMYLCASRTGMGEQYFGPGTRLTVT.

This chain connects TRBV5-1 to TRBJ2-4; 8 bases line up with TRBD1. The V gene end was trimmed by 4 bases and the J gene end by 15 bases; junction bases not matched to a gene: 21. CDR3 size: 16 residues. The germline gives CDR1 SGHRS, CDR2 YFSETQ. The CDR3 DNA reads TGCGCCAGCAGCCCCTTACAACGACAGGGGACCTACGAGCGGTACTTC. It specifies CASSPLQRQGTYERYF.

The gene calls are TRBV29-1 and TRBJ1-2; a possible D gene is TRBD1 (5 bases). Germline assignment: CDR1 SQVTM and CDR2 ANQGSEA. Trimming pared 7 bases from V and 0 bases from J, leaving 15 bases between. The CDR3 has 14 amino acids. The CDR3 loop is CSATRDLANYGYTF. CDR3 DNA: TGCAGCGCTACCCGGGACCTGGCTAACTATGGCTACACCTTC.

This clonotype was observed at least ten times. This rearrangement joins TRBV29-1 to TRBJ2-7; TRBD2 might be the D (5 bases). The V end lost 6 bases, the J end lost 9 bases, and 21 bases lay between the germline ends. Germline V gene data show CDR1 as SQVTM and CDR2 as ANQGSEA. CDR3 length: 13 amino acids. The CDR3 spells CSVERELGDGQYF. The CDR3 nucleotides read TGCAGCGTCGAAAGGGAGCTGGGCGACGGGCAGTACTTC.

This clonotype was observed a handful of times. This chain joins TRBV2 and TRBJ1-1, with unresolved D. V was shortened by 4 bases and J by 8 bases, with 8 bases between the two germline ends. The CDR3 is 11 residues long. The germline gives CDR1 SNHLY, CDR2 FYNNEI. Here the CDR3 reads CASSAGPEAFF. CDR3 DNA: TGTGCCAGCAGTGCAGGACCCGAAGCTTTCTTT.

The chain employs TRBV2 and TRBJ2-1; 9 bases line up with TRBD2. The ends lost 7 bases at V and 6 bases at J; junction bases unmatched: 4. Germline loops: CDR1 SNHLY, CDR2 FYNNEI. This CDR3 spans 13 amino acids. This CDR3 reads CASNSGSFNEQFF. The DNA of the CDR3 is TGTGCCAGCAATAGCGGGAGTTTCAATGAGCAGTTCTTC.

This clonotype has more than one count but fewer than ten. The rearrangement links TRBV5-1 to TRBJ2-1; D assignment may be TRBD1 or TRBD2 (5 bases each). The CDR3 spans 13 residues. Germline CDR1 is SGHRS and CDR2 is YFSETQ. V shed 2 bases and J shed 8 bases, with 11 bases lying between them. The CDR3 DNA sequence: TGCGCCAGCAGCTTCCCTCGGGACGATGAGCAGTTCTTC. Amino acids: CASSFPRDDEQFF.